This paragraph covers one TCR beta chain sequence. This clonotype was counted many times. The specificity of this receptor is unknown. Base quality data are lacking; no much larger clone is found one base away. Taken with the paper, the label for time point translates to: longitudinal time-point 2. Blood bank volunteers in Maryland, USA served as the healthy controls. For the unsorted PBMC libraries, 2 million PBMCs were stored in RNAlater at -80 degrees C until RNA extraction and were used to generate the libraries. Peripheral blood was subjected to Ficoll-Hypaque density gradient centrifugation to isolate PBMCs, which were then cryopreserved in liquid nitrogen. cDNA synthesis used template-switch 5'RACE with a primer carrying a 10-nucleotide random unique molecular identifier tagging each TCR transcript. Every sequencing run covered 15-18 subjects and yielded more than 160 million TCR-beta sequences. The RNeasy kit was used to extract total RNA. The KAPA Real-time Library Amplification kit was used to amplify TCR-beta VDJ regions with primers targeting the TCR constant region and the 5'RACE anchor. A first PCR added sample indexes and Illumina adaptors, after which a second PCR increased the library yield. After purification with Ampure beads, the TCR product of roughly 650 bp was size-selected on a 2% E-gel SizeSelection system. Before pooling, library quality was checked on a Bioanalyzer, concentration was measured with Qubit, and libraries were quantified with the Kapa Library Quantification kit. Libraries were sequenced paired-end 2 x 150 bp on an Illumina HiSeq 2500. To increase sequence diversity, 25-30% phiX was spiked into each library pool. Processing in the source paper ran as follows. The quality-filtered reads were processed with the UMI-based MiGEC pipeline, whose error correction step removed more than 80% of the raw TCR sequences. VDJ genes were aligned to IMGT germline references, and each clonotype was defined by a unique CDR3 amino acid sequence together with V-J genes. Clonal expansion, Shannon diversity and CDR3 relatedness were evaluated with VDJtools (CalcPairwiseDistances, ClusterSamples), while phylogenetic trees were built in CLCbio workbench. Clones with at least 8 unique UMIs were defined as expanded, with this threshold being based on coefficient-of-variation modelling across technical triplicates. TCRdb reanalyzed the raw reads on its own, using fastp at Q25 for trimming and MiXCR for clone calling, and kept in-frame beta chains. Identical CDR3 proteins give one entry, which carries the most common genes and DNA. The V and J calls come from TCRdb's annotation, not from the publication. This sample holds tens of thousands of distinct CDR3 sequences; 10% to 15% were observed only once. The top ten constitute under 2.5% of the sample.

The data stem from a study of neurological immune-mediated disorders (dated by TCRdb to the late 2010s). With regard to the full study: The study compared peripheral blood TCR-beta repertoires of HTLV-I-associated myelopathy (HAM/TSP) patients, multiple sclerosis patients and healthy controls using UMI-based sequencing. The approximately 110 TCR-beta libraries included longitudinal samples, technical triplicates and paired sorted CD4+ and CD8+ T-cell subsets alongside PBMC samples. Each longitudinal HAM/TSP and healthy donor was sampled at 3 time-points spaced at roughly 3-40 month intervals. The cohort comprised roughly 70 subjects: some 15 HAM/TSP patients, around 34 multiple sclerosis patients and around 20 healthy controls.

What the study reported, not specific to this receptor: No identical CDR3 amino acid sequences were shared among expanded clones across subjects, suggesting private TCR-beta repertoires in all groups. TCR clonal expansion was highest in HAM/TSP patients and lowest in MS patients, with MS patients falling below even healthy controls.

V is clipped by 0 bases and J by 1 base, and the sequence between their germline boundaries is 6 bases long. For CDR1 and CDR2, the germline V gene (reference sequence) lists LNHNV and YYDKDF. The CDR3, from cysteine to phenylalanine, totals 14 residues. The retained sequence is limited to the CDR3, 42 bases, with the frame set at the first base. The receptor comes from a woman in her forties in good health. Specimen: PBMCs. The sequence is built from TRBV15 and TRBJ1-1, with the D gene not confidently named. The CDR3 protein sequence reads: CATSRDWGNTEAFF. The sequence in DNA is TGTGCCACCAGCAGAGATTGGGGGAACACTGAAGCTTTCTTT.